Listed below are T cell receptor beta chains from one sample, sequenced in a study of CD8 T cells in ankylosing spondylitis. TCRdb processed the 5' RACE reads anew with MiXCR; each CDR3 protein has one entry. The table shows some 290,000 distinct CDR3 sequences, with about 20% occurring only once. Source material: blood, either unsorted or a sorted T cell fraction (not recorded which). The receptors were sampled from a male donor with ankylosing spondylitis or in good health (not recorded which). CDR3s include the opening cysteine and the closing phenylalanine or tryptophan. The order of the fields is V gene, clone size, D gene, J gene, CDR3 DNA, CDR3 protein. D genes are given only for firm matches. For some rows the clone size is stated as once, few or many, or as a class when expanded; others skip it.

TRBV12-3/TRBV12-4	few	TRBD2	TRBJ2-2	TGTGCCAGCAGACTAGCGGGAGACACCGGGGAGCTGTTTTTT	CASRLAGDTGELFF
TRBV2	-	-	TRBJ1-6	TGTGCCAGCAGTGAAGCGCTTAAGGGGAGCTCCTATAATTCACCCCTCCACTTT	CASSEALKGSSYNSPLHF
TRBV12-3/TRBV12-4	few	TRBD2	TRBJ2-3	TGTGCCAGCAGTCCTACCCGAGGACTAGTTCCGGATACGCAGTATTTT	CASSPTRGLVPDTQYF
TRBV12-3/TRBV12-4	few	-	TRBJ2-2	TGTGCCAGCAGTTTGCTCCGGGAGCTGTTTTTT	CASSLLRELFF
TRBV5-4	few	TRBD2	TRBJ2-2	TGTGCCAGCAGCTTAGGACTAGCGGGGGACCTCACCGGGGAGCTGTTTTTT	CASSLGLAGDLTGELFF
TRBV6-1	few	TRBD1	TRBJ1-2	TGTGCCAGCAGTGGCGGGGACAGTGGCGGCTATGGCTACACCTTC	CASSGGDSGGYGYTF
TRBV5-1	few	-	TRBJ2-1	TGCGCCAGCAGCTCCTACAGGAACAATGAGCAGTTCTTC	CASSSYRNNEQFF
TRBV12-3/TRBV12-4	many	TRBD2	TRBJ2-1	TGTGCCAGCAGCCTACTAGCGGGCTCCTACAATGAGCAGTTCTTC	CASSLLAGSYNEQFF
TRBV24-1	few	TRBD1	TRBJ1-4	TGTGCCACCAGTGATGCTACGACAGGGGAAAAACTGTTTTTT	CATSDATTGEKLFF
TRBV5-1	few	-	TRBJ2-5	TGCGCCAGCAGCTTGGAAGTAGGGACCCAGTACTTC	CASSLEVGTQYF
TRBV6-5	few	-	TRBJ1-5	TGTGCCAGCAGTTACTCGAAAGGGTATGGCAATCAGCCCCAGCATTTT	CASSYSKGYGNQPQHF
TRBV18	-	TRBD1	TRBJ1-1	TGTGCCAGCTCACAACCAGGACAGGACACTGAAGCTTTCTTT	CASSQPGQDTEAFF
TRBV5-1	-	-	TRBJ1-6	TGCGCCAGCAGCCCTGATGTTGGATTGAATTCACCCCTCCACTTT	CASSPDVGLNSPLHF
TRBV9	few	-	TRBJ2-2	TGTGCCAGCAGCGGACGGGAGAACACCGGGGAGCTGTTTTTT	CASSGRENTGELFF
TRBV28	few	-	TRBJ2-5	TGTGCCAGCAGTTTCTTGATGGAGACCCAGTACTTC	CASSFLMETQYF
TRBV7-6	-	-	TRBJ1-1	TGTGCCAGCACTTGGGCTCTGGGTACTGAAGCTTTCTTT	CASTWALGTEAFF
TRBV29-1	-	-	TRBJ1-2	TGCAGCGTTGAAGATCCCGTAGGGAGCTATGGCTACACCTTC	CSVEDPVGSYGYTF
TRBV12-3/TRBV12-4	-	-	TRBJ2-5	TGTGCCAGCAGTTATGTGGGCCGCGAGACCCAGTACTTC	CASSYVGRETQYF
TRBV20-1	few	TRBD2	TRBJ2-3	TGCAGTGCTCCGGGACTAGCGGGGGGGGCCCGGGGTACGCAGTATTTT	CSAPGLAGGARGTQYF
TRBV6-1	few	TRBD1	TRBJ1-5	TGTGCCAGCAGACGCCTGGGACAGGGGGACAATCAGCCCCAGCATTTT	CASRRLGQGDNQPQHF
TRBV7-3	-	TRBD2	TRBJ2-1	TGTGCCAGCAGCTTAAGTAGCGGGGGGGCGGATGAGCAGTTCTTC	CASSLSSGGADEQFF
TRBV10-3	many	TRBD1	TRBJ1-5	TGTGCCATCAGGAGACAGGGGTCCGATCAGCCCCAGCATTTT	CAIRRQGSDQPQHF
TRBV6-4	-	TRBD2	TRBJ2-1	TGTGCCAGCAGTGACCAAGCGGGAGTATCTGTTGAGCAGTTCTTC	CASSDQAGVSVEQFF
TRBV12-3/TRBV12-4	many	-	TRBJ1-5	TGTGCCAGCAACCAAGGGAACTCCAATCAGCCCCAGCATTTT	CASNQGNSNQPQHF
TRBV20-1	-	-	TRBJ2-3	TGCAGTGCTAGAGATCTCCTAGCGTCGAGCACAGATACGCAGTATTTT	CSARDLLASSTDTQYF
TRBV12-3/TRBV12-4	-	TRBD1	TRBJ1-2	TGTGCCAGCAGTTCCTCAGGACCGGGACAGGGGAATAACTATGGCTACACCTTC	CASSSSGPGQGNNYGYTF
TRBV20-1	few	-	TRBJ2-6	TGCAGTGCTGGAAGGGCCTCTGGGGCCAACGTCCTGACTTTC	CSAGRASGANVLTF
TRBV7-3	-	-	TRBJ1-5	TGTGCCAGCAGCTCCCAGAGGGTTCTTTCTGGCAGGGAAAATCAGCCCCAGCATTTT	CASSSQRVLSGRENQPQHF
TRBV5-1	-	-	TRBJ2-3	TGCGCCAGCAGCTTGGCCCTAGATTTCTCAGATACGCAGTATTTT	CASSLALDFSDTQYF
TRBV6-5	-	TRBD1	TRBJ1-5	TGTGCCAGCAGTTGGGACAGGGATGGCAATCAGCCCCAGCATTTT	CASSWDRDGNQPQHF
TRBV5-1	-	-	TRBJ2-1	TGCGCCAGCGGGAACAGGGAGGCCTACAATGAGCAGTTCTTC	CASGNREAYNEQFF
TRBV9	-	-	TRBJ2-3	TGTGCCAGCAGCGTAGTGGAGGGGAACCGTGATACGCAGTATTTT	CASSVVEGNRDTQYF
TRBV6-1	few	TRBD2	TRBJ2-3	TGTGCCAGCAGTGGACAAGCGGGAGGGCCAGATACGCAGTATTTT	CASSGQAGGPDTQYF
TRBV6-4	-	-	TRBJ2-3	TGTGCCAGCAGTGACCGGCACGGGGGCGTCACAGATACGCAGTATTTT	CASSDRHGGVTDTQYF
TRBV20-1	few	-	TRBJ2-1	TGCAGTGCTAGCCGCGAATTCGAGCAGTTCTTC	CSASREFEQFF
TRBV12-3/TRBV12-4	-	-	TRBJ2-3	TGTGCCAGCTCTGTGGTCCCTGCGGATACGCAGTATTTT	CASSVVPADTQYF
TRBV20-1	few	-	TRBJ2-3	TGCAGTGTAGCAGGATTTTCAGCACAAGATACGCAGTATTTT	CSVAGFSAQDTQYF
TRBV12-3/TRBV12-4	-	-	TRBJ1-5	TGTGCCAGCAGTTCACACGGGCCCCATCAGCCCCAGCATTTT	CASSSHGPHQPQHF
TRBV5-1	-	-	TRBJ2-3	TGCGCCAGCAGCAGGGTCACAGATACGCAGTATTTT	CASSRVTDTQYF
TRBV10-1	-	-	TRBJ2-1	TGCGGCCCCGGGCCCAGTACAGGGCTTAGCTCCTACAATGAGCAGTTCTTC	CGPGPSTGLSSYNEQFF
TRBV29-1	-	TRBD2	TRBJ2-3	TGCAGCGTCCACTTAGCGGGGGGGCTAGATACGCAGTATTTT	CSVHLAGGLDTQYF
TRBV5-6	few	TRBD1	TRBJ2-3	TGTGCCAGCAGCACTTGGGACAGGGGGCGAGAGGATACGCAGTATTTT	CASSTWDRGREDTQYF
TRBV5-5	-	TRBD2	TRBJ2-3	TGTGCCAGCAGCTTGGTAAGCGGGGGGGCCGATACGCAGTATTTT	CASSLVSGGADTQYF
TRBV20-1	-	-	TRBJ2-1	TGCAGTGCTAGAGATAGGCAGGGCCGACTCCTATACAATGAGCAGTTCTTC	CSARDRQGRLLYNEQFF
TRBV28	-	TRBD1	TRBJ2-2	TGTGCCAGCAGAATACAGGGGGCCGGGGAGCTGTTTTTT	CASRIQGAGELFF
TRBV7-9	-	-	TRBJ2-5	TGTGCCAGCAGCTTTGGTCGGCGGGTTCAAGAGACCCAGTACTTC	CASSFGRRVQETQYF
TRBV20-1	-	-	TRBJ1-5	TGCAGTGCCCGGGACGTAAGCAATCAGCCCCAGCATTTT	CSARDVSNQPQHF